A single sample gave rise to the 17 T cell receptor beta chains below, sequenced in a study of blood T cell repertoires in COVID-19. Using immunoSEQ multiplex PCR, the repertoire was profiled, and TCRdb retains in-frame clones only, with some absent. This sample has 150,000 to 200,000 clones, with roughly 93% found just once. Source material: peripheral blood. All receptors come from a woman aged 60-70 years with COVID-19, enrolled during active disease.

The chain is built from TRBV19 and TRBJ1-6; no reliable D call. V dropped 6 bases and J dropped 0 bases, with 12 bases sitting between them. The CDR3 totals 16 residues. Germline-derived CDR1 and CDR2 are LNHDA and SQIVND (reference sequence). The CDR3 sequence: CASSISGSSYNSPLHF. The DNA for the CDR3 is TGTGCCAGTAGCATATCGGGGAGCTCCTATAATTCACCCCTCCACTTT. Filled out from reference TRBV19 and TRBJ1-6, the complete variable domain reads DGGITQSPKYLFRKEGQNVTLSCEQNLNHDAMYWYRQDPGQGLRLIYYSQIVNDFQKGDIAEGYSVSREKKESFPLTVTSAQKNPTAFYLCASSISGSSYNSPLHFGNGTRLTVT.

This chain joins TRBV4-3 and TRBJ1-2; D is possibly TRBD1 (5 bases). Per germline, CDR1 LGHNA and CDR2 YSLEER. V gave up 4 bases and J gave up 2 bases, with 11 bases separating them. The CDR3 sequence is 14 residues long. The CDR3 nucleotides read TGCGCCAGCAGCCCCTTTAGGGGCAACTATGGCTACACCTTC. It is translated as CASSPFRGNYGYTF.

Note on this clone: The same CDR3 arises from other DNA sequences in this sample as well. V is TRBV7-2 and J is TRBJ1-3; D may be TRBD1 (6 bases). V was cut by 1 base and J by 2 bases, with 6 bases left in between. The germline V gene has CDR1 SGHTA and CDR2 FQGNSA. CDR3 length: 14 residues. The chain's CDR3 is CASSLDRAGNTIYF. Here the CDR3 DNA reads TGTGCCAGCAGCTTAGACAGGGCTGGAAACACCATATATTTT.

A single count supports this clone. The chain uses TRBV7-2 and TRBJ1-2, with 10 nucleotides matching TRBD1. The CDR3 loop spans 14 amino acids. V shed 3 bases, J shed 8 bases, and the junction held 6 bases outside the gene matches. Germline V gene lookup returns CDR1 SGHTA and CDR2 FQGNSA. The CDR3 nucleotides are TGTGCCAGCAGCTTGAGCGACAGGGGGCAGGGCTACACCTTC. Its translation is CASSLSDRGQGYTF.

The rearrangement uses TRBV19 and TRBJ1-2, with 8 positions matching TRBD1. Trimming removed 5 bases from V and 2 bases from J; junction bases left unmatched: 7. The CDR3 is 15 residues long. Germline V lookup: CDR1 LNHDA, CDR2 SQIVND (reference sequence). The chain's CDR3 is CASSLRQGANYGYTF. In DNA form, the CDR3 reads TGTGCCAGTAGTCTCAGGCAGGGGGCGAACTATGGCTACACCTTC.

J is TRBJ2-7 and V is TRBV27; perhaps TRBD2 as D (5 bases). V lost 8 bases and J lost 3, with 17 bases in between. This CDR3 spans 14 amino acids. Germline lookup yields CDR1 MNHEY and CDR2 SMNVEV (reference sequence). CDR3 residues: CASSNLARLYEQYF. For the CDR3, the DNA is TGTGCCAGCTCGAACCTAGCACGACTCTACGAGCAGTACTTC.

CDR3 nucleotide sequence: TGCGCCAGCAGCCAAGAGTATCACAGCTACGAGCAGTACTTC. Its protein is CASSQEYHSYEQYF. This chain links TRBV4-3 with TRBJ2-7; D uncertain. There are 14 residues in the CDR3. CDR1 and CDR2 (germline): LGHNA, YSLEER. V gave up 0 bases and J gave up 3 bases, with 9 bases separating them.

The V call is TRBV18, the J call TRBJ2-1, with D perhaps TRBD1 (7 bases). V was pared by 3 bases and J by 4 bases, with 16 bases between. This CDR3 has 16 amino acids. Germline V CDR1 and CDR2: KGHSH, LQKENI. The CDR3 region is CASSPRGGGAYNEQFF. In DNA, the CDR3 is TGTGCCAGCTCACCCCGCGGAGGGGGCGCGTACAATGAGCAGTTCTTC.

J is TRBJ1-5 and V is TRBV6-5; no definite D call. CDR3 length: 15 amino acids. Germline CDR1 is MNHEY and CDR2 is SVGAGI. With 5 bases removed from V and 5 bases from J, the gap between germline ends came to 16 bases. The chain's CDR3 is CASSINWRNDQPQHF. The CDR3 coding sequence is TGTGCCAGCAGTATAAATTGGAGGAATGATCAGCCCCAGCATTTT.

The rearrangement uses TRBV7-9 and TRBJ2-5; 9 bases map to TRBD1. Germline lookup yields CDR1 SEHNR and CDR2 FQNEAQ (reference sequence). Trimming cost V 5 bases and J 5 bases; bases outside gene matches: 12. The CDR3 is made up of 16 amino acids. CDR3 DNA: TGTGCCAGCAGCCTCCCCACAGGGGGCGTGGGGGAGACCCAGTACTTC. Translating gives CASSLPTGGVGETQYF.

The CDR3 here is CASSFREYGYTF. CDR3 DNA: TGTGCCAGCAGTTTTCGGGAATATGGCTACACCTTC. V and J are TRBV12-3 or TRBV12-4 and TRBJ1-2; D unresolved. V lost 3 bases and J lost 5, with 7 bases in between. This CDR3 contains 12 residues.

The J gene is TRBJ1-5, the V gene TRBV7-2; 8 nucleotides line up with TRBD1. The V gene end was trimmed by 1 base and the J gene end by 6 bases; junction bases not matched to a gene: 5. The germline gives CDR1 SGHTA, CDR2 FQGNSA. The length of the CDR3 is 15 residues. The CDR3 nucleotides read TGTGCCAGCAGCTTAGAAGGACAGGGTCGTCAGCCCCAGCATTTT. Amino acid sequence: CASSLEGQGRQPQHF.

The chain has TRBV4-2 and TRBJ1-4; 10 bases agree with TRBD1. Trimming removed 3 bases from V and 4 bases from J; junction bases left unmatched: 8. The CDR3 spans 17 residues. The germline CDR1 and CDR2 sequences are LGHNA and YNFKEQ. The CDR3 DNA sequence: TGTGCCAGCAGCCACCGACAGGGGGCCACAATTAATGAAAAACTGTTTTTT. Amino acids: CASSHRQGATINEKLFF.

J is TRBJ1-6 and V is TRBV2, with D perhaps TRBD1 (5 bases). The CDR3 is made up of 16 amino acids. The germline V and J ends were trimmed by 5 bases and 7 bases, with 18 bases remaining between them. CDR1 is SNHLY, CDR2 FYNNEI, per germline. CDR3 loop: CASSRGGSAANSPLHF. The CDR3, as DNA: TGTGCCAGCAGTAGGGGAGGGTCGGCGGCAAATTCACCCCTCCACTTT.

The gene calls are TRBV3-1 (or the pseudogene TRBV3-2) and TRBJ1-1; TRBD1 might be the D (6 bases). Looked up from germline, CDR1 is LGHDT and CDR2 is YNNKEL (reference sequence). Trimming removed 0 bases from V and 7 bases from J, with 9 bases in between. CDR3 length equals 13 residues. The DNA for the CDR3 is TGTGCCAGCAGCCAAGATCGACAGGTTGAAGCTTTCTTT. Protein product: CASSQDRQVEAFF.

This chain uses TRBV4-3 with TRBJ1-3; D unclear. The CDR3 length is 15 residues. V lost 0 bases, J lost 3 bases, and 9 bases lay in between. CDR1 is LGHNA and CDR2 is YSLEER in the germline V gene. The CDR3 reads CASSQDIRGGNTIYF. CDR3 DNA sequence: TGCGCCAGCAGCCAAGATATCCGGGGTGGAAACACCATATATTTT.

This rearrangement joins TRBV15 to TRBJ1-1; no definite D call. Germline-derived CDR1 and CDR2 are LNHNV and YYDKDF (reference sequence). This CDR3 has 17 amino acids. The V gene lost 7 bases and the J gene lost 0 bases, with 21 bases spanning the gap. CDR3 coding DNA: TGTGCCACCAACCATGGGCGTGCCGTCCCACTGAACACTGAAGCTTTCTTT. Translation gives CATNHGRAVPLNTEAFF.